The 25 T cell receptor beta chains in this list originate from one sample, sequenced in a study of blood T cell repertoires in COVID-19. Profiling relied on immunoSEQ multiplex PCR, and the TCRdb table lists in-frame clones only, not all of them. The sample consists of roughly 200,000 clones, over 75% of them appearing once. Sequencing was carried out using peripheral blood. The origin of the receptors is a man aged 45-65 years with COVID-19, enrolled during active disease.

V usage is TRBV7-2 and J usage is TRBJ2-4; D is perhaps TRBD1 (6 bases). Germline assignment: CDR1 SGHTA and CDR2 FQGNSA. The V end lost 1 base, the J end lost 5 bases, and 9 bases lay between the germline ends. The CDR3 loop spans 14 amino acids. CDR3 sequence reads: CASSLVGAENIQYF. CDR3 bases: TGTGCCAGCAGCTTAGTGGGGGCTGAAAACATTCAGTACTTC.

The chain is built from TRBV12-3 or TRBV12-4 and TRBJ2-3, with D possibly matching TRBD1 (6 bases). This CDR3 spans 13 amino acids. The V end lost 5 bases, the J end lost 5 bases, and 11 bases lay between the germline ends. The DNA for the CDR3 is TGTGCCAGCAGTCTTAGGACAGTAGATACGCAGTATTTT. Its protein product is CASSLRTVDTQYF.

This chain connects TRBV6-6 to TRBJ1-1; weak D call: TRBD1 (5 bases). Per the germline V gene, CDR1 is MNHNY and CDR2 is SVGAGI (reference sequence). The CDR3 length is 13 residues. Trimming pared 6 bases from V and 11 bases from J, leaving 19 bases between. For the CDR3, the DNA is TGTGCCAGCAGGGCTGTAAGGACGGGGGTGGCTTTCTTT. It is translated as CASRAVRTGVAFF.

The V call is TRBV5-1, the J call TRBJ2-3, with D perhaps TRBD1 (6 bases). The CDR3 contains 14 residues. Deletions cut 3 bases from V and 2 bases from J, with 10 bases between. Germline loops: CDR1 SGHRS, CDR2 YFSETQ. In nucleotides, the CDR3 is TGCGCCAGCAGCTACGGGACATACACAGATACGCAGTATTTT. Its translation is CASSYGTYTDTQYF.

CDR3 protein: CAISGLAGAYEQYF. The CDR3 DNA is TGTGCCATCAGTGGGCTAGCGGGGGCCTACGAGCAGTACTTC. This rearrangement joins TRBV10-3 to TRBJ2-7, with 10 bases aligning to TRBD2. The trim removed 4 bases at V and 2 bases at J, leaving 2 bases unmatched. The germline V gene has CDR1 ENHRY and CDR2 SYGVKD. The CDR3 runs to 14 residues.

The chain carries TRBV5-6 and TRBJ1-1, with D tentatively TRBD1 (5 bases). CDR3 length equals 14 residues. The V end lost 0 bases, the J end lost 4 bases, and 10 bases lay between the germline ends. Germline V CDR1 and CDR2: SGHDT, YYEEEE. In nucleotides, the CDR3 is TGTGCCAGCAGCTTGGTGAGACAGTTCACTGAAGCTTTCTTT. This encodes CASSLVRQFTEAFF.

CDR3 loop: CASSQDLGGNEQFF. DNA for the CDR3: TGTGCCAGCAGCCAAGATCTGGGGGGCAATGAGCAGTTCTTC. This sequence joins TRBV3-1 (or the pseudogene TRBV3-2) and TRBJ2-1; the D gene is possibly TRBD2 (6 bases). This CDR3 contains 14 residues. V lost 0 bases and J lost 6, with 9 bases in between. The V gene's germline CDR1 is LGHDT and CDR2 YNNKEL (reference sequence).

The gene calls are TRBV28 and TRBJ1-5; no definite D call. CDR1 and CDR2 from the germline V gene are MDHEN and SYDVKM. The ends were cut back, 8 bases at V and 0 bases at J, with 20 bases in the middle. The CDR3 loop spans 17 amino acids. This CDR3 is CASETPIGGYSNQPQHF. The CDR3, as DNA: TGTGCCAGCGAAACCCCAATCGGAGGCTATAGCAATCAGCCCCAGCATTTT.

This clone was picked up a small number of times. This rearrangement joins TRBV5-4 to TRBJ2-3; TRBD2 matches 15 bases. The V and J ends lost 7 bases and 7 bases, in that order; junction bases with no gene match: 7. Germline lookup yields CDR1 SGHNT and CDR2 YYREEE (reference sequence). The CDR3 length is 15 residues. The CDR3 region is CASGPGLAGGNTQYF. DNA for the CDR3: TGTGCCAGCGGACCAGGACTAGCGGGAGGGAATACGCAGTATTTT. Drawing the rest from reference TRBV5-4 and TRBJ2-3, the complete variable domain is ETGVTQSPTHLIKTRGQQVTLRCSSQSGHNTVSWYQQALGQGPQFIFQYYREEENGRGNFPPRFSGLQFPNYSSELNVNALELDDSALYLCASGPGLAGGNTQYFGPGTRLTVL.

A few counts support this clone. CDR3 loop: CASKRVGGNGYTF. The CDR3 nucleotides read TGTGCCAGCAAAAGGGTCGGAGGGAATGGCTACACCTTC. The V gene is TRBV2, the J gene TRBJ1-2; no reliable D call. Per germline, CDR1 SNHLY and CDR2 FYNNEI. V was trimmed by 7 bases and J by 6 bases, leaving 15 bases between them. CDR3 length equals 13 residues.

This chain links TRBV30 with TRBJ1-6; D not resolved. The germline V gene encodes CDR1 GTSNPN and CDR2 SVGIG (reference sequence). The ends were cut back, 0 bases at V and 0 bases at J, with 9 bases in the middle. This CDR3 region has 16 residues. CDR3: CAWSVPRSSYNSPLHF. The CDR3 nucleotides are TGTGCCTGGAGTGTACCCAGAAGCTCCTATAATTCACCCCTCCACTTT.

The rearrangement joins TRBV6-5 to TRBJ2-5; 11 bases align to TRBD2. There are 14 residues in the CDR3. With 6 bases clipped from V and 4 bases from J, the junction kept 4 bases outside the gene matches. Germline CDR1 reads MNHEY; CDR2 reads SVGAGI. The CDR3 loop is CASSPTSGTETQYF. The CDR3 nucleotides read TGTGCCAGCAGCCCGACTAGCGGGACAGAGACCCAGTACTTC.

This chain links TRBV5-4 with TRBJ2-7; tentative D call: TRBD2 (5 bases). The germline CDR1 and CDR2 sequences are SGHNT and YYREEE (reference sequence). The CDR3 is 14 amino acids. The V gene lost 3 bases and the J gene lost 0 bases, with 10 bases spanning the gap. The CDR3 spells CASSSGLSSYEQYF. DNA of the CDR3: TGTGCCAGCAGCTCTGGACTGAGCTCCTACGAGCAGTACTTC.

In DNA, the CDR3 is TGCGCCAGCAGCTTGATGCCGGGGAATTCACCCCTCCACTTT. It specifies CASSLMPGNSPLHF. The chain recombines TRBV5-1 with TRBJ1-6; D unresolved. Germline V gene lookup returns CDR1 SGHRS and CDR2 YFSETQ. The CDR3 extends over 14 amino acids. With 1 base removed from V and 7 bases from J, the gap between germline ends came to 9 bases.

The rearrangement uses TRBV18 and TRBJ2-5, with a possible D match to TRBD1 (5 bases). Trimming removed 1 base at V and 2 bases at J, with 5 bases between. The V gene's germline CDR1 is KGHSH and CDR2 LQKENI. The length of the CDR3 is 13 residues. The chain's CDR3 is CASSPQGQETQYF. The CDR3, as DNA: TGTGCCAGCTCACCACAGGGGCAAGAGACCCAGTACTTC. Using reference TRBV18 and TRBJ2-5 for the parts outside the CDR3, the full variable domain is NAGVMQNPRHLVRRRGQEARLRCSPMKGHSHVYWYRQLPEEGLKFMVYLQKENIIDESGMPKERFSAEFPKEGPSILRIQQVVRGDSAAYFCASSPQGQETQYFGPGTRLLVL.

The CDR3 sequence is CATFRVANYGYTF. The CDR3 nucleotides are TGTGCCACATTTCGGGTGGCTAACTATGGCTACACCTTC. The V and J genes are TRBV30 and TRBJ1-2; D is unclear. The CDR3 consists of 13 residues. From germline, CDR1 is GTSNPN and CDR2 SVGIG (reference sequence). The V gene lost 8 bases and the J gene lost 0 bases, with 13 bases spanning the gap.

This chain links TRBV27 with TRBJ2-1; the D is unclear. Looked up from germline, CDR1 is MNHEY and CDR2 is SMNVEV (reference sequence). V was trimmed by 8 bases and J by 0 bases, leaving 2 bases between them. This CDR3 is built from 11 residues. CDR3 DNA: TGTGCCAGCCGCTCCTACAATGAGCAGTTCTTC. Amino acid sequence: CASRSYNEQFF.

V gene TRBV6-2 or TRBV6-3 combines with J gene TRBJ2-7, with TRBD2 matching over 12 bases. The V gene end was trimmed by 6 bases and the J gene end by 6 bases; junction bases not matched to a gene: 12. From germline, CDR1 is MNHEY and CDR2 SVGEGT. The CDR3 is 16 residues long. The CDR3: CASSHATSGGPGEQYF. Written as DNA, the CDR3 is TGTGCCAGCAGCCACGCGACTAGCGGGGGACCGGGCGAGCAGTACTTC.

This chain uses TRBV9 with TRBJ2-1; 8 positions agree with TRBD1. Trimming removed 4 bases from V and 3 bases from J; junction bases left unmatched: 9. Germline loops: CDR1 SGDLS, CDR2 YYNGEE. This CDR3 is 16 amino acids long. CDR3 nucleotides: TGTGCCAGCAGCTCCGACCCGGGACAGGACTACAATGAGCAGTTCTTC. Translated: CASSSDPGQDYNEQFF.

The CDR3 is CASSPGTARTDTQYF. The CDR3, as DNA: TGCGCCAGCAGCCCCGGGACAGCCCGCACAGATACGCAGTATTTT. The chain recombines TRBV4-1 with TRBJ2-3; 7 nucleotides match TRBD1. CDR3 length: 15 residues. The V and J ends lost 4 bases and 1 base, in that order; junction bases with no gene match: 5. The germline gives CDR1 MGHRA, CDR2 YSYEKL.

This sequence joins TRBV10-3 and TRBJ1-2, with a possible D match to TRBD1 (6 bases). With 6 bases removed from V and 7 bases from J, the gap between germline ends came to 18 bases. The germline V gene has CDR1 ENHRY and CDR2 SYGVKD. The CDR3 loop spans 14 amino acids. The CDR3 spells CAIRPVGQRSGYTF. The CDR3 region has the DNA TGTGCCATCAGGCCGGTAGGACAGCGCTCTGGCTACACCTTC.

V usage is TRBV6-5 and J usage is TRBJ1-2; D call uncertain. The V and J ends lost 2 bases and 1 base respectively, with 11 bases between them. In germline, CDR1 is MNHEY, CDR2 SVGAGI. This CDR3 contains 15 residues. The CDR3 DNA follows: TGTGCCAGCAGTTACGCGGGAGGCAGTAACTATGGCTACACCTTC. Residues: CASSYAGGSNYGYTF.

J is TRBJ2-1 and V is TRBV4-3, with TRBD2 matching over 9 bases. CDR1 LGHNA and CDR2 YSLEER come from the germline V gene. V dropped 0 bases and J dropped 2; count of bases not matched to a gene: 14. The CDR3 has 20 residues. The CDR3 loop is CASSQDPGTSIPSPYNEQFF. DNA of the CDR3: TGCGCCAGCAGCCAAGATCCCGGGACTAGCATACCGTCCCCCTACAATGAGCAGTTCTTC.

The CDR3 loop is CASSFDRGSNQPQHF. The CDR3 nucleotides read TGTGCCAGCAGTTTCGACAGGGGTAGCAATCAGCCCCAGCATTTT. The gene calls are TRBV6-5 and TRBJ1-5; TRBD1 matches 8 bases. In germline, CDR1 is MNHEY, CDR2 SVGAGI. The CDR3 loop spans 15 amino acids. Losses at the gene ends were 4 bases for V and 0 bases for J; bases not matched to a gene: 2.

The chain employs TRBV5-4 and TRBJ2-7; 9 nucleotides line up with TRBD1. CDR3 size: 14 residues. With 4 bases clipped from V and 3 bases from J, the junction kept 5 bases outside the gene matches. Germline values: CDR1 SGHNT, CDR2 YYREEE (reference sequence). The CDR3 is CASSQEDRGYEQYF. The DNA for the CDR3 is TGTGCCAGCAGCCAAGAGGACAGGGGCTACGAGCAGTACTTC.